Listed below are T cell receptor beta chains from one sample, sequenced in a study of cytotoxic CD8 clonotypes in ibrutinib-treated CLL. Assay used: immunoSEQ multiplex PCR; TCRdb lists only in-frame clones, some missing. The sample lists just over 200,000 clones, 60% to 80% occurring once. The material sequenced was PBMCs, taken after 12 months of ibrutinib treatment. The receptors were gathered from a human donor with chronic lymphocytic leukemia. Each CDR3 is given with its conserved first and last residue. The D gene is left open where the match is weak. Clone size is stated in some rows and not others, as once, few, many or a class when expanded.

TRBV4-2	NA	TRBJ2-1	NA	TGTGCCAGCAGCCAAGCTCGGAGGAGCTCCTACAATGAGCAGTTCTTC	CASSQARRSSYNEQFF
TRBV7-2	NA	TRBJ2-7	NA	TGTGCCAGCAGCTTAGGCGGTGCGGGGCGCTACGAGCAGTACTTC	CASSLGGAGRYEQYF
TRBV6-5	NA	TRBJ2-2	NA	TGTGCCAGCAGTTCCCCCAGCCAGGGGGAGCTGTTTTTT	CASSSPSQGELFF
TRBV28	few	TRBJ2-7	NA	TGTGCCAGCAGTTTGGGTTACCTCTACGAGCAGTACTTC	CASSLGYLYEQYF
TRBV30	NA	TRBJ1-2	TRBD1	TGTGCCTGGGAAGGGACAGGGGGCCTCTTCCTCAGCTACACCTTC	CAWEGTGGLFLSYTF
TRBV6-5	NA	TRBJ1-2	NA	TGTGCCAGCAGAGGGCAGACTAACTATGGCTACACCTTC	CASRGQTNYGYTF
TRBV4-2	NA	TRBJ1-2	TRBD1	TGTGCCAGCAGCCCCAGACAGGGGGCCTCGTATGGCTACACCTTC	CASSPRQGASYGYTF
TRBV2	NA	TRBJ2-1	TRBD2	TGTGCCAGCTCATCGGGGACTAGCGGGATCTACAATGAGCAGTTCTTC	CASSSGTSGIYNEQFF
TRBV5-1	NA	TRBJ2-7	TRBD1	TGCGCCAGCAGCCCACAGGGGGAGCTATCCTACGAGCAGTACTTC	CASSPQGELSYEQYF
TRBV27	NA	TRBJ2-7	TRBD2	TGTGCCAGCAGTTTATCTAACGGGGGGGTCTACGAGCAGTACTTC	CASSLSNGGVYEQYF
TRBV25-1	NA	TRBJ2-7	NA	TGTGCCAGCAGTGAGGGACCGAATAGCTCCTACGAGCAGTACTTC	CASSEGPNSSYEQYF
TRBV30	NA	TRBJ1-6	NA	TGTGCCTGGAGTTACGGGGGGGGTATTGGTTCACCCCTCCACTTT	CAWSYGGGIGSPLHF
TRBV11-3	NA	TRBJ2-1	NA	TGTGCCAGCAGCTTAGCCCAGTACAATGAGCAGTTCTTC	CASSLAQYNEQFF
TRBV6-6	NA	TRBJ2-7	NA	TGTGCCAGCAGTCCTAGATACGAGCAGTACTTC	CASSPRYEQYF
TRBV5-1	few	TRBJ2-5	NA	TGCGCCAGCAGCTTGGAAAGTGGCGGGGAGACCCAGTACTTC	CASSLESGGETQYF
TRBV9	NA	TRBJ2-3	NA	TGTGCCAGCAGCGTAGTCTCTAATTCGGGTACGCAGTATTTT	CASSVVSNSGTQYF
TRBV25-1	few	TRBJ1-4	NA	TGTGCCAGCAGTGATCGGGACTTCAAGGTTGAAAAACTGTTTTTT	CASSDRDFKVEKLFF
TRBV2	NA	TRBJ2-7	NA	TGTGCCAGCATCCCGATCCCATCCTACGAGCAGTACTTC	CASIPIPSYEQYF
TRBV27	NA	TRBJ2-5	TRBD1	TGTGCCAGCAGCCTTTGGACAGGGGCATGGGAGACCCAGTACTTC	CASSLWTGAWETQYF
TRBV11-2	NA	TRBJ1-1	NA	TGTGCCAGCAGCTCCTCCCGGAACGAAGGGGCTTTCTTT	CASSSSRNEGAFF
TRBV14	NA	TRBJ2-1	NA	TGTGCCAGCAGTCCCTCGGGCTCCTACAATGAGCAGTTCTTC	CASSPSGSYNEQFF
TRBV2	NA	TRBJ2-1	NA	TGTGCCACCCGCGAGATGGGACAATCCCAGTTCTTC	CATREMGQSQFF